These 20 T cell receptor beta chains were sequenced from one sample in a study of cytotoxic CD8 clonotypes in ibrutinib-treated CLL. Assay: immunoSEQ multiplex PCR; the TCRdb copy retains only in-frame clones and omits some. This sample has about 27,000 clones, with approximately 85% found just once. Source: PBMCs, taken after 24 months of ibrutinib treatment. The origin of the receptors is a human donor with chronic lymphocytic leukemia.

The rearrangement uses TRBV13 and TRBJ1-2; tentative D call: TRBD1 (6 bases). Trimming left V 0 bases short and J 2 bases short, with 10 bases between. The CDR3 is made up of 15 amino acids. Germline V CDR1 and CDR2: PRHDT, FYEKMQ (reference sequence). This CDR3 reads CASSLGQGGNYGYTF. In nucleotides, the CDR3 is TGTGCCAGCAGCTTAGGACAGGGAGGAAACTATGGCTACACCTTC. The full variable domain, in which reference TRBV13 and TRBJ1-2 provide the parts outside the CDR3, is AAGVIQSPRHLIKEKRETATLKCYPIPRHDTVYWYQQGPGQDPQFLISFYEKMQSDKGSIPDRFSAQQFSDYHSELNMSSLELGDSALYFCASSLGQGGNYGYTFGSGTRLTVV.

CDR3 sequence (DNA): TGTGCCAGCAGTCATACAGGGTCGAACACTGAAGCTTTCTTT. Translation: CASSHTGSNTEAFF. This rearrangement joins TRBV6-6 to TRBJ1-1; D is perhaps TRBD1 (6 bases). Germline CDR1 MNHNY, CDR2 SVGAGI (reference sequence). This CDR3 region has 14 residues. Trimming removed 5 bases at V and 1 base at J, with 11 bases between.

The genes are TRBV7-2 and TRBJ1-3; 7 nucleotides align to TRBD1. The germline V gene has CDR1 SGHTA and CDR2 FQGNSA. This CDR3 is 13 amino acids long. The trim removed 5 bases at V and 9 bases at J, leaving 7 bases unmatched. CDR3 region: CASSQGQEGTIYF. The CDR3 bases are TGTGCCAGCAGCCAAGGACAGGAGGGCACCATATATTTT. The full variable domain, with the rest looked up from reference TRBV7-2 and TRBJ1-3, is GAGVSQSPSNKVTEKGKDVELRCDPISGHTALYWYRQSLGQGLEFLIYFQGNSAPDKSGLPSDRFSAERTGGSVSTLTIQRTQQEDSAVYLCASSQGQEGTIYFGEGSWLTVV.

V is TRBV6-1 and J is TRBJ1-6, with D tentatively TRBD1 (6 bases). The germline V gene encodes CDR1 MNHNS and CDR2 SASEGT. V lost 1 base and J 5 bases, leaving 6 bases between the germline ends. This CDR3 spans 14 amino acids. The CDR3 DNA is TGTGCCAGCAGTGAAGGGACAGATAATTCACCCCTCCACTTT. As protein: CASSEGTDNSPLHF.

CDR3 sequence reads: CASSVFLEGHTEAFF. As DNA, the CDR3 is TGTGCCAGCAGCGTATTCTTGGAGGGCCACACTGAAGCTTTCTTT. The genes are TRBV9 and TRBJ1-1; no clear D. The CDR3 runs to 15 residues. Germline CDR1 and CDR2: SGDLS and YYNGEE. Trimming removed 1 base at V and 3 bases at J, with 13 bases between. Full variable domain (missing parts from reference TRBV9 and TRBJ1-1): DSGVTQTPKHLITATGQRVTLRCSPRSGDLSVYWYQQSLDQGLQFLIQYYNGEERAKGNILERFSAQQFPDLHSELNLSSLELGDSALYFCASSVFLEGHTEAFFGQGTRLTVV.

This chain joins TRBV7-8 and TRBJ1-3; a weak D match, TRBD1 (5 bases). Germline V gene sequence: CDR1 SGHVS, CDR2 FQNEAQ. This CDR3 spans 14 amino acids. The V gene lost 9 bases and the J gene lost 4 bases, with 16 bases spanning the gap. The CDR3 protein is CARNGAREGNTIYF. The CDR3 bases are TGTGCCAGAAACGGGGCCAGGGAAGGAAACACCATATATTTT.

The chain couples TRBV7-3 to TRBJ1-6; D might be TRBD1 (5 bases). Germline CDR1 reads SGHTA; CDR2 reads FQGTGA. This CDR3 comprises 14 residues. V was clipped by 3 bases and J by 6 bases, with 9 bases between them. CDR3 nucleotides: TGTGCCAGCAGCTTTGGGGGAGGTAATTCACCCCTCCACTTT. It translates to CASSFGGGNSPLHF.

CDR3 sequence (DNA): TGTGCCAGCAGTTACGAGGGAGTTCGGTACGAGCAGTACTTC. This translates into CASSYEGVRYEQYF. The chain links TRBV6-5 to TRBJ2-7; weak D call: TRBD2 (5 bases). V lost 2 bases and J 4 bases, leaving 12 bases between the germline ends. This CDR3 has 14 residues. Germline CDR1 MNHEY, CDR2 SVGAGI.

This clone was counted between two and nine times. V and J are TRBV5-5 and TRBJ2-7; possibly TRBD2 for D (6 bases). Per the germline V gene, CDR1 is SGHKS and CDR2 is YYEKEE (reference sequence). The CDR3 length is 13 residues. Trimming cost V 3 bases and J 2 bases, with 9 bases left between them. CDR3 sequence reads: CASSSPGAYEQYF. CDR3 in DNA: TGTGCCAGCAGCTCGCCGGGGGCCTACGAGCAGTACTTC.

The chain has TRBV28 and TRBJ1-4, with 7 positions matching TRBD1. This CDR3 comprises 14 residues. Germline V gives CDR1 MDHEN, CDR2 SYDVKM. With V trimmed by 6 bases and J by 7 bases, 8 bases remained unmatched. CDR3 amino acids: CASRDGTEFEKLFF. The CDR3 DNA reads TGTGCCAGCAGGGATGGGACAGAGTTTGAAAAACTGTTTTTT.

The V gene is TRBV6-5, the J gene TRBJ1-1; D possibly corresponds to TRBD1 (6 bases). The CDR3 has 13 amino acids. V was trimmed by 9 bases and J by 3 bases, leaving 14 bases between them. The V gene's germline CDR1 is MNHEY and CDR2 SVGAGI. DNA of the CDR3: TGTGCCAGGATCGGAGGGGGTGACACTGAAGCTTTCTTT. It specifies CARIGGGDTEAFF.

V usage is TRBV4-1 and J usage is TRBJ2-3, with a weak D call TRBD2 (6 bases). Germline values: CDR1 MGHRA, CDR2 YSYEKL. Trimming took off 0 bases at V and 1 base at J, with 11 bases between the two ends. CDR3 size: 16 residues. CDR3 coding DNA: TGCGCCAGCAGCCAAGATGGGGGGTACGGCACAGATACGCAGTATTTT. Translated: CASSQDGGYGTDTQYF.

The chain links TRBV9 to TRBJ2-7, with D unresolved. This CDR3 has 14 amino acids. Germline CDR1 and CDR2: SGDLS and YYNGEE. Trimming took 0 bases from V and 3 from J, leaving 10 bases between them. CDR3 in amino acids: CASSVASGFYEQYF. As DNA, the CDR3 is TGTGCCAGCAGCGTAGCCTCGGGCTTCTACGAGCAGTACTTC.

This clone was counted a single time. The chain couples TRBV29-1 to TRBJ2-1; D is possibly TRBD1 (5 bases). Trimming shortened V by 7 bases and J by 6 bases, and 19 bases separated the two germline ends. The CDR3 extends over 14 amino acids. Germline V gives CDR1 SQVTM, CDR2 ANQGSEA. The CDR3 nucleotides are TGCAGCGCCCAAGGGGCCTCCTTCCCCAATGAGCAGTTCTTC. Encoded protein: CSAQGASFPNEQFF.

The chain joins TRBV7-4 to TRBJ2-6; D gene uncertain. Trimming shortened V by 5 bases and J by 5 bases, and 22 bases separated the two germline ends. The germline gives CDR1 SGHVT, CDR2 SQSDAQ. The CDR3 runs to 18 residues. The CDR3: CASSGPNSSQSRANVLTF. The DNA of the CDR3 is TGTGCCAGCAGCGGCCCGAACAGCTCACAAAGTCGGGCCAACGTCCTGACTTTC.

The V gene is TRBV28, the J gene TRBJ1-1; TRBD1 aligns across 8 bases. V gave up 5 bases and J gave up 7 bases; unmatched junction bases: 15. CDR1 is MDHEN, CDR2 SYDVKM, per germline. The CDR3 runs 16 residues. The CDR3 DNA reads TGTGCCAGCAGTACCCTCGACAGGGGTCTGGGGGATGAAGCTTTCTTT. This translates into CASSTLDRGLGDEAFF.

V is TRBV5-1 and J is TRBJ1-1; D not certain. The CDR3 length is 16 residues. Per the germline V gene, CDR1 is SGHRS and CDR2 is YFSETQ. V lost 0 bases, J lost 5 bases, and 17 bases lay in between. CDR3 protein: CASSLEVFRARTEAFF. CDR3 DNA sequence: TGCGCCAGCAGCTTGGAGGTTTTTAGGGCTCGGACTGAAGCTTTCTTT. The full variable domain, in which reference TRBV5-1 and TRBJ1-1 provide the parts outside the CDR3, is KAGVTQTPRYLIKTRGQQVTLSCSPISGHRSVSWYQQTPGQGLQFLFEYFSETQRNKGNFPGRFSGRQFSNSRSEMNVSTLELGDSALYLCASSLEVFRARTEAFFGQGTRLTVV.

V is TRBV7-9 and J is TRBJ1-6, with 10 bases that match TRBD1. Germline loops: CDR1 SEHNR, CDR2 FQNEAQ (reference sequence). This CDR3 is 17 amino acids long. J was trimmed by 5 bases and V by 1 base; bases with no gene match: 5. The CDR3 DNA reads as TGTGCCAGCAGCTTAGAGACAGGGGGCCGGGATAATTCACCCCTCCACTTT. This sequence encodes CASSLETGGRDNSPLHF.

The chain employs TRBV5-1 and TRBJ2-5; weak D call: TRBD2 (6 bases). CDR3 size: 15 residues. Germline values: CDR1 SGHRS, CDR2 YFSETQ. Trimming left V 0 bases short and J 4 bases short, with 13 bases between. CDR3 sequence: CASSLDGQGGETQYF. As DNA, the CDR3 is TGCGCCAGCAGCTTGGACGGGCAGGGAGGAGAGACCCAGTACTTC.

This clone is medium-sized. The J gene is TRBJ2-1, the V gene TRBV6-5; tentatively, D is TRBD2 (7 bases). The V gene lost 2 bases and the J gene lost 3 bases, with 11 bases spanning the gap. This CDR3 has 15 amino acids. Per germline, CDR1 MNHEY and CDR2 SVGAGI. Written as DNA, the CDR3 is TGTGCCAGCAGTTACGGGGGGGGCGTCTACAATGAGCAGTTCTTC. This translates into CASSYGGGVYNEQFF.